What follows describes a single T cell receptor beta chain. Its antigen is still unknown. The method was immunoSEQ multiplex PCR; TCRdb's version includes in-frame clones alone and lacks a portion of them. The data hold about 150,000 clones, with over 75% observed a single time. Germline CDR1 reads MNHEY; CDR2 reads SMNVEV (reference sequence). V dropped 5 bases and J dropped 3; count of bases not matched to a gene: 6. The CDR3 is made up of 15 amino acids. This entry belongs to a study of T cell responses to AZD1222 COVID-19 vaccine. General study points: It was only a handful of AZD1222 recipients who were seropositive at baseline. All repertoire sampling was performed exclusively after the peak T cell response.

The chain recombines TRBV27 with TRBJ2-7; 11 positions agree with TRBD2. The receptor comes from an adult who received the AZD1222 COVID-19 vaccine. Sequenced material: peripheral blood, taken 28 days after the second AZD1222 dose. As DNA, the CDR3 is TGTGCCAGCAGTCTTGGGACTAGCGGAATCTACGAGCAGTACTTC. This codes for CASSLGTSGIYEQYF.